Detailed here is one TCR beta chain. This entry comes from a study of CD8 T cells in ankylosing spondylitis. TCRdb used MiXCR to reprocess the 5' RACE reads, holding one entry per CDR3 protein. Counted here are a few hundred thousand distinct CDR3 sequences, about 10% occurring once; the ten biggest clones make up around 7%. Germline V gives CDR1 SGHKS, CDR2 YYEKEE (reference sequence). This CDR3 contains 13 residues. The V gene lost 4 bases and the J gene lost 3 bases, with 10 bases spanning the gap. This sequence joins TRBV5-5 and TRBJ2-5; D unclear. The sample was blood, either unsorted or a sorted T cell fraction (not recorded which). The TCR was taken from a male donor with ankylosing spondylitis or in good health (not recorded which). CDR3 sequence: CASSPWAEETQYF. The CDR3 DNA is TGTGCCAGCAGCCCTTGGGCTGAAGAGACCCAGTACTTC.